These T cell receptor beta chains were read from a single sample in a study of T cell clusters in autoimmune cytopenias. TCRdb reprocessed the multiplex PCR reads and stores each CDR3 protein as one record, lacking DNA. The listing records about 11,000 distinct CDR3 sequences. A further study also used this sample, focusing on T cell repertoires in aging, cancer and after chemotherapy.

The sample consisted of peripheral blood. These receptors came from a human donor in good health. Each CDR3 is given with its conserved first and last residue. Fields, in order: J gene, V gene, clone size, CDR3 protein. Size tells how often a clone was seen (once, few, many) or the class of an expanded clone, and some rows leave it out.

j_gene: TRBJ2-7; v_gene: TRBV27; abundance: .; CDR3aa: CARGRRAVVSEQYF
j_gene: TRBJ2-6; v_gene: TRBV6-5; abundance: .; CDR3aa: CASSYLQGSGANVLTF
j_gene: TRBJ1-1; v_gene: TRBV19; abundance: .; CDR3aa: CASSNHPGTVNTEAFF
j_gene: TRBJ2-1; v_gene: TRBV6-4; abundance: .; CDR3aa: CASSDATSGYNEQFF
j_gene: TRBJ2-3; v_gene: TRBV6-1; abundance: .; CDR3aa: CASSVLEGGTQYF
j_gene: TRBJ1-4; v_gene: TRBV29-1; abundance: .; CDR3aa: CSHLGTNEKLFF
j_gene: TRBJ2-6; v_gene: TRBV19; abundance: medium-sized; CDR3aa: CASNGRGTGANVLTF
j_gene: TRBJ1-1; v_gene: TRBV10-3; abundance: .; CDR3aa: CAISAQGNTEAFF
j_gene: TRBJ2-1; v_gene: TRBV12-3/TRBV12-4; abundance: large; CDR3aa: CASSLTGAYNEQFF
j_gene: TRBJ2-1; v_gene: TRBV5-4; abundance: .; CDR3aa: CASSLRDRGSHEQFF
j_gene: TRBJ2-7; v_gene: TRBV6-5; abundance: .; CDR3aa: CASSARDTVTPYEQYF
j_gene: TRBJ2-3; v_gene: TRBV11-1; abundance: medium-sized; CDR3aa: CASSQRGVNTDTQYF
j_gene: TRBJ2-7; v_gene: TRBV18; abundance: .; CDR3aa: CASSPDRAYLYEQYF
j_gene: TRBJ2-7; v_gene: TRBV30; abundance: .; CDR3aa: CAWMIGTPSEQYF
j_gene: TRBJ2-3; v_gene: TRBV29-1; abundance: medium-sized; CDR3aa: CSVGLRGADTQYF
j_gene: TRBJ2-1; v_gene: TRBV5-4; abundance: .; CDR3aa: CASSPGTSGTFNEQFF
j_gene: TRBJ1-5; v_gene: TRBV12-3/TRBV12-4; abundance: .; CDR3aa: CASSPEPTGLGQPQHF